This TCR beta chain derives from a study of somatic mutations in cytotoxic T cells in rheumatoid arthritis. Once isolated by positive magnetic bead selection, the CD4+ and CD8+ cells had their purity checked by flow cytometry. The germline V gene encodes CDR1 PRHDT and CDR2 FYEKMQ (reference sequence). V was shortened by 4 bases and J by 2 bases, with 12 bases between the two germline ends. The CDR3 has 14 residues. About this clone itself: Its antigen is not identified.

Clones were sequenced by immunoSEQ multiplex PCR, and TCRdb holds only the in-frame ones, with some missing. The data contain about 30,000 clones, roughly four fifths of them singletons. Overall study findings and caveats: Healthy controls showed no age-related rise in CD8+ clonality, whereas rheumatoid arthritis patients did.

The chain uses TRBV13 and TRBJ2-7; D possibly matches TRBD1 or TRBD2 (5 bases each). This clonotype was obtained from an adult with rheumatoid arthritis. The sample taken for sequencing was CD8+ T cells sorted from blood. The CDR3 DNA is TGTGCCAGCAGCTGGGACGGGCGAACCTACGAGCAGTACTTC. This gives the protein CASSWDGRTYEQYF.